The clone carrying this TCR beta chain has ten or more counts. Its specificity is unknown. From 15-18 subjects, each sequencing run yielded over 180 million TCR-beta sequences. A single record per CDR3 protein comes from TCRdb applying MiXCR to the 5' RACE reads. The repertoire holds about 55,000 distinct CDR3 sequences, with about 25% as singletons. This sample was taken from a study of neurological immune-mediated disorders. Study-level findings and limits: Sharing of CDR3 amino acid sequences among expanded clones across subjects was absent, suggesting private repertoires in all groups.

As to time point: technical triplicate 2. The V and J ends lost 6 bases and 2 bases, in that order; junction bases with no gene match: 9. There are 16 residues in the CDR3. Germline loops: CDR1 MDHEN, CDR2 SYDVKM. The clonotype originates from a man between 60 and 70 years old with HTLV-1-associated myelopathy (HAM/TSP). The J gene is TRBJ2-3, the V gene TRBV28; 9 bases line up with TRBD2. The specimen sequenced was PBMCs. This CDR3 reads CASRRQSGRNTDTQYF. The CDR3, as DNA: TGTGCCAGCAGACGACAGAGCGGGAGGAACACAGATACGCAGTATTTT.